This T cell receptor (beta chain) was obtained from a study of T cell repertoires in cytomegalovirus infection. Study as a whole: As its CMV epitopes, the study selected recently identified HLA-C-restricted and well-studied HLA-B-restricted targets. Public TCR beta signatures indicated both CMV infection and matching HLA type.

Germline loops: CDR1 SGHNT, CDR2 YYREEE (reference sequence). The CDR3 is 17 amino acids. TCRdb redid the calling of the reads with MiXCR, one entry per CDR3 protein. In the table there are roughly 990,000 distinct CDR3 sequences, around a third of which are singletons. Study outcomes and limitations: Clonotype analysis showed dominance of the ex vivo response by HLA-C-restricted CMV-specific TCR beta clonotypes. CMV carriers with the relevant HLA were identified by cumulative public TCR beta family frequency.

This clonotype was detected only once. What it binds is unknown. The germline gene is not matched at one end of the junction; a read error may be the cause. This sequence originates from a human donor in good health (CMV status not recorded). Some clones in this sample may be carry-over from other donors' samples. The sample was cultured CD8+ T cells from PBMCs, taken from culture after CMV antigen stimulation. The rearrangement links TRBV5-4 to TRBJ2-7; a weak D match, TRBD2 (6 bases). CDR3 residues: CANSPSGVGTRYYEQYF. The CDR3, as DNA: TGTGCCAACAGCCCCTCGGGAGTCGGGACGCGATACTACGAGCAGTACTTC.